This T cell receptor beta chain was sequenced during a study of a mutant IDH1 vaccine in newly diagnosed glioma. Study context: Sex among treated patients split 62.5% male, roughly 40% female; mean age was approximately 40 years. Earlier care involved radiotherapy, temozolomide, or both, and the majority received both.

Study results and caveats: It seemed that pseudoprogression was not linked to changes in the top peripheral T cell clonotypes.

The table came from immunoSEQ multiplex PCR; TCRdb's copy has only in-frame clones and leaves some out. The data show 50,000 to 65,000 clones, with 80% to 90% seen just once and roughly a fifth held by the top ten. The germline V gene has CDR1 SGHRS and CDR2 YFSETQ. Trimming took 4 bases from V and 10 from J, leaving 14 bases between them. This CDR3 region has 12 residues. This sample's time point: baseline, week 1 (first vaccination visit). Treatment specified: pre-vaccination baseline after standard-of-care therapy. Tumors from donors were new WHO grade 3 or 4 IDH1-mutant astrocytomas with ATRX loss. With regard to this clone: No antigen is known for it.

The clonotype originates from a man aged 18-30 years with glioma. The rearrangement links TRBV5-1 to TRBJ1-2, with D uncertain. Sequenced here: PBMCs, sampled from a glioma patient treated with radiotherapy, temozolomide or both. CDR3: CASSPEGSAYTF. DNA of the CDR3: TGCGCCAGCAGCCCCGAAGGTTCCGCCTACACCTTC.